These 25 T cell receptor beta chains originate from one sample sequenced in a study of Ad26.COV2.S vaccination and SARS-CoV-2 variants. Data came from immunoSEQ multiplex PCR; TCRdb stores just in-frame clones and leaves some out. The sample comprises a few hundred thousand clones, roughly 90% of which are singletons, and around 5.5% rests with the top ten. Treatment described: about 20 received Ad26.COV2.S at low or high dose, single or two shots; 5 received placebo; per-sample allocation not given. The samples were gathered on day 63 after the first injection of vaccine or placebo. Sequenced material: peripheral blood, taken in a trial of Ad26.COV2.S vaccine versus placebo. The receptors derive from a person between 18 and 65 years old who received the Ad26.COV2.S COVID-19 vaccine or a placebo.

CDR3 sequence: CASQEVRPNTEAFF. CDR3 coding DNA: TGTGCCAGCCAGGAAGTCAGGCCGAACACTGAAGCTTTCTTT. The chain employs TRBV28 and TRBJ1-1; D is uncertain. The CDR3 loop spans 14 amino acids. Germline CDR1 MDHEN, CDR2 SYDVKM. The ends were cut back, 8 bases at V and 1 base at J, with 14 bases in the middle.

The chain carries TRBV30 and TRBJ1-1; D remains unclear. V was shortened by 2 bases and J by 11 bases, with 15 bases between the two germline ends. CDR3 length: 12 amino acids. Germline lookup yields CDR1 GTSNPN and CDR2 SVGIG (reference sequence). CDR3 DNA: TGTGCCTGGAGTCCGGGGTCCATAGCCGCTTTCTTT. Protein: CAWSPGSIAAFF.

This sequence joins TRBV4-1 and TRBJ2-2; a weak D match, TRBD1 (6 bases). The germline V gene encodes CDR1 MGHRA and CDR2 YSYEKL. V lost 4 bases and J lost 0, with 18 bases in between. CDR3 length: 18 amino acids. CDR3 sequence: CASSRIKAGTTNTGELFF. CDR3 sequence (DNA): TGCGCCAGCAGCCGAATAAAAGCCGGGACAACGAACACCGGGGAGCTGTTTTTT.

V and J are TRBV28 and TRBJ1-6; 7 bases map to TRBD1. The CDR3 is 17 residues long. J gave up 2 bases and V 6 bases, and 10 bases lay outside the gene matches. Per germline, CDR1 MDHEN and CDR2 SYDVKM. CDR3 sequence (DNA): TGTGCCAGCAGAACAGGGGCGCTAAACCCCTATAATTCACCCCTCCACTTT. Translated, it gives CASRTGALNPYNSPLHF.

The chain couples TRBV6-5 to TRBJ1-1, with D maybe TRBD1 (5 bases). CDR3 size: 11 residues. V was clipped by 8 bases and J by 7 bases, with 11 bases between them. Germline CDR1 MNHEY, CDR2 SVGAGI. As DNA, the CDR3 is TGTGCCAGCTCCACGGGGGATGAAGCTTTCTTT. Residues: CASSTGDEAFF.

The chain joins TRBV7-2 to TRBJ1-1; TRBD1 aligns across 7 bases. The V segment lost 1 base and the J segment 8 bases; nucleotides outside the gene matches: 4. Germline-derived CDR1 and CDR2 are SGHTA and FQGNSA. The CDR3 runs 13 residues. The DNA of the CDR3 is TGTGCCAGCAGCTTAGGTCGACAGGGCGAAGCTTTCTTT. Amino acid sequence: CASSLGRQGEAFF.

This clone was seen a single time. V is TRBV3-1 (or the pseudogene TRBV3-2) and J is TRBJ2-7; 8 positions match TRBD2. V trimming: 8 bases; J trimming: 1 base; junction bases outside the gene matches: 4. Per the germline V gene, CDR1 is LGHDT and CDR2 is YNNKEL (reference sequence). CDR3 length: 13 amino acids. DNA for the CDR3: TGTGCCAGCCCCGGGACTAGGTCCTACGAGCAGTACGTC. It yields the protein CASPGTRSYEQYV.

The V gene is TRBV18, the J gene TRBJ2-7, with D possibly TRBD2 on 5 matching bases. Trimming cost V 0 bases and J 3 bases, with 6 bases left between them. The CDR3 runs 13 residues. Germline assignment: CDR1 KGHSH and CDR2 LQKENI. CDR3 loop: CASSPPGDYEQYV. The CDR3 DNA follows: TGTGCCAGCTCACCACCCGGGGACTACGAGCAGTACGTC.

V usage is TRBV18 and J usage is TRBJ2-1; the D is unclear. Germline CDR1 reads KGHSH; CDR2 reads LQKENI. The CDR3 length is 14 residues. Deletions cut 2 bases from V and 5 bases from J, with 10 bases between. The CDR3 loop is CASSPKVQNNEQFF. Here the CDR3 DNA reads TGTGCCAGCTCACCAAAGGTGCAAAACAATGAGCAGTTCTTC.

The chain joins TRBV5-6 to TRBJ1-3, with TRBD1 identical over 7 bases. The ends lost 0 bases at V and 2 bases at J; junction bases unmatched: 14. The CDR3 consists of 19 residues. Germline V lookup: CDR1 SGHDT, CDR2 YYEEEE. CDR3 sequence (DNA): TGTGCCAGCAGCTTGGGGGGGCCCCAAGGACAGGAAACTGGAAACACCATATATTTT. Its protein is CASSLGGPQGQETGNTIYF.

This clone was seen once. The J gene is TRBJ1-4, the V gene TRBV7-9, with no clear D. V lost 1 base and J lost 12, with 9 bases in between. The CDR3 consists of 12 residues. Germline CDR1 is SEHNR and CDR2 is FQNEAQ (reference sequence). In nucleotides, the CDR3 is TGTGCCAGCAGCTTAGTCGAGAGGGAACTGTTTTTT. Protein product: CASSLVERELFF.

The rearrangement joins TRBV6-4 to TRBJ1-5, with D possibly matching TRBD1 (5 bases). The CDR3 is 14 residues long. V gave up 8 bases and J gave up 7 bases, with 18 bases separating them. The V gene's germline CDR1 is MRHNA and CDR2 SNTAGT. The CDR3 coding sequence is TGTGCCAGCCTCGGCGGGGCTGGAGTCCAGCCCCAGCATTTT. Its translation: CASLGGAGVQPQHF.

This rearrangement joins TRBV7-9 to TRBJ1-1; D is unclear. There are 13 residues in the CDR3. CDR1 and CDR2 (germline): SEHNR, FQNEAQ (reference sequence). Trimming left V 1 base short and J 1 base short, with 4 bases between. This CDR3 is CASSLERNTEAFF. The CDR3 region has the DNA TGTGCCAGCAGCTTAGAGCGGAACACTGAAGCTTTCTTT.

The chain recombines TRBV6-2 or TRBV6-3 with TRBJ1-1, with D uncertain. With 2 bases removed from V and 11 bases from J, the gap between germline ends came to 12 bases. The CDR3 runs to 12 residues. Germline V CDR1 and CDR2: MNHEY, SVGEGT. The CDR3, as DNA: TGTGCCAGCAGTTACGGCGGGTTGAGTGCTTTCTTT. Translating it yields CASSYGGLSAFF.

This sequence joins TRBV7-2 and TRBJ1-1; D unresolved. Germline values: CDR1 SGHTA, CDR2 FQGNSA. With 5 bases removed from V and 0 bases from J, the gap between germline ends came to 10 bases. The CDR3 spans 14 residues. The CDR3 sequence is CASSLRLLNTEAFF. The CDR3 DNA reads TGTGCCAGCAGCCTACGGCTGTTGAACACTGAAGCTTTCTTT. Full variable domain (missing parts from reference TRBV7-2 and TRBJ1-1): GAGVSQSPSNKVTEKGKDVELRCDPISGHTALYWYRQSLGQGLEFLIYFQGNSAPDKSGLPSDRFSAERTGGSVSTLTIQRTQQEDSAVYLCASSLRLLNTEAFFGQGTRLTVV.

This clone came up once. Here the CDR3 DNA reads TGTGCCAGCAGTTTATCGGACGGCTATGGCTACACCTTC. Its translation is CASSLSDGYGYTF. This chain joins TRBV27 and TRBJ1-2; D unresolved. The CDR3 has 13 residues. V lost 0 bases to trimming and J lost 4 bases, with 6 bases between them. Germline V gives CDR1 MNHEY, CDR2 SMNVEV (reference sequence).

This chain joins TRBV3-1 (or the pseudogene TRBV3-2) and TRBJ2-5; a possible D gene is TRBD1 (6 bases). Trimming took 4 bases from V and 9 from J, leaving 15 bases between them. The CDR3 contains 13 residues. Per the germline V gene, CDR1 is LGHDT and CDR2 is YNNKEL (reference sequence). CDR3 amino acids: CASSPFLAGAQYF. For the CDR3, the DNA is TGTGCCAGCAGCCCGTTCTTGGCAGGGGCCCAGTACTTC.

The chain joins TRBV19 to TRBJ1-2; tentatively, D is TRBD1 (5 bases). Looked up from germline, CDR1 is LNHDA and CDR2 is SQIVND (reference sequence). Trimming removed 3 bases from V and 5 bases from J, with 10 bases in between. CDR3 length equals 13 residues. For the CDR3, the DNA is TGTGCCAGTAGTATTGGGACCCTATATGGCTACACCTTC. Residues: CASSIGTLYGYTF.

This sequence joins TRBV3-1 (or the pseudogene TRBV3-2) and TRBJ1-2, with TRBD1 as a possible D gene (6 bases). This CDR3 region has 16 residues. The V end lost 1 base, the J end lost 6 bases, and 18 bases lay between the germline ends. Germline V gene data show CDR1 as LGHDT and CDR2 as YNNKEL (reference sequence). The CDR3: CASSQAMDSPYHGYTF. CDR3 bases: TGTGCCAGCAGCCAAGCCATGGACAGCCCCTATCATGGCTACACCTTC.

The chain links TRBV28 to TRBJ2-1, with D perhaps TRBD2 (5 bases). The CDR3 is 13 residues long. Trimming stripped 2 bases from V and 14 bases from J, with 16 bases between. Germline CDR1 is MDHEN and CDR2 is SYDVKM. The CDR3 coding sequence is TGTGCCAGCAGTTTAGGGAGCGGAGCCTGGGAGTTCTTC. Translated, it gives CASSLGSGAWEFF.

J is TRBJ2-1 and V is TRBV19; perhaps TRBD2 as D (7 bases). V was trimmed by 7 bases and J by 4 bases, leaving 17 bases between them. Germline loops: CDR1 LNHDA, CDR2 SQIVND (reference sequence). This CDR3 region has 15 residues. The CDR3 loop is CASTLGAGEYNEQFF. In DNA, the CDR3 is TGTGCCAGTACCTTGGGGGCGGGAGAGTACAATGAGCAGTTCTTC. Together with reference TRBV19 and TRBJ2-1, the CDR3 gives the full variable domain: DGGITQSPKYLFRKEGQNVTLSCEQNLNHDAMYWYRQDPGQGLRLIYYSQIVNDFQKGDIAEGYSVSREKKESFPLTVTSAQKNPTAFYLCASTLGAGEYNEQFFGPGTRLTVL.

The J gene is TRBJ1-4, the V gene TRBV10-3; D ambiguous. In germline, CDR1 is ENHRY, CDR2 SYGVKD. The CDR3 extends over 13 amino acids. V lost 7 bases and J lost 6, with 12 bases in between. The CDR3 is CAIMRRADEKLFF. In DNA form, the CDR3 reads TGTGCCATCATGAGAAGGGCGGATGAAAAACTGTTTTTT.

The chain couples TRBV11-2 to TRBJ2-7, with 10 nucleotides matching TRBD1. The CDR3 is 17 residues long. V dropped 3 bases and J dropped 5; count of bases not matched to a gene: 13. In germline, CDR1 is SGHAT, CDR2 FQNNGV. CDR3 coding DNA: TGTGCCAGCAGCTTTGTTCTTGGGACAGGGGAATCGGACGAGCAGTACGTC. This sequence encodes CASSFVLGTGESDEQYV.

This clone was picked up one time. This sample also contains other DNA sequences that code for the same CDR3. This chain uses TRBV7-2 with TRBJ2-7; D is unclear. The CDR3 is made up of 14 amino acids. Deletions cut 3 bases from V and 0 bases from J, with 9 bases between. Germline CDR1 and CDR2: SGHTA and FQGNSA. CDR3 bases: TGTGCCAGCAGCTTCTACGACGGCTCCTACGAGCAGTACGTC. Translation gives CASSFYDGSYEQYV.

The chain is built from TRBV19 and TRBJ2-7; D is possibly TRBD1 (5 bases). CDR1 LNHDA and CDR2 SQIVND come from the germline V gene (reference sequence). V shed 11 bases and J shed 5 bases, with 19 bases lying between them. This CDR3 contains 13 residues. The CDR3 protein is CASARVDLDEQYF. The CDR3, as DNA: TGTGCCTCCGCCAGGGTAGACCTGGACGAGCAGTACTTC.